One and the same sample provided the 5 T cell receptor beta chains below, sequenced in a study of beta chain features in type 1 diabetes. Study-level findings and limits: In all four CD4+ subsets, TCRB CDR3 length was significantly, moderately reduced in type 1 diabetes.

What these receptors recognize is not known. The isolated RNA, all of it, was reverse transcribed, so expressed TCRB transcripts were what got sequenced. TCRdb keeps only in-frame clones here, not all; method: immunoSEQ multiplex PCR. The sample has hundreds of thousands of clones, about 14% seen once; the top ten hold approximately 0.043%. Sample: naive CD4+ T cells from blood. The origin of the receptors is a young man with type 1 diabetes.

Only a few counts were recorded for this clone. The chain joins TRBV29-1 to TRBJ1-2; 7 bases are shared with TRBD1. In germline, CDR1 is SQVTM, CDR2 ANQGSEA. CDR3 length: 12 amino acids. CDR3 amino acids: CSYWRQGGGYTF. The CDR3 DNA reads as TGCAGTTATTGGAGGCAGGGGGGTGGCTACACCTTC.

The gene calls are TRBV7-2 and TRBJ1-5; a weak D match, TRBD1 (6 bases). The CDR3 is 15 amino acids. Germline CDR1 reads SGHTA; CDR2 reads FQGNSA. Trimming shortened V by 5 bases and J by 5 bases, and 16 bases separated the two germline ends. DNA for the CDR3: TGTGCCAGCAGCCCAGGGGCAGGGCCCCATCAGCCCCAGCATTTT. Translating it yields CASSPGAGPHQPQHF.

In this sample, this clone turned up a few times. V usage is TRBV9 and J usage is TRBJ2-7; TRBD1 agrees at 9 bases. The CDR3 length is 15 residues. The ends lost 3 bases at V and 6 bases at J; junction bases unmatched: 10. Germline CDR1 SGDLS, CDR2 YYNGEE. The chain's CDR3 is CASSEEGQGRGEQYF. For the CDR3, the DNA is TGTGCCAGCAGCGAGGAGGGACAGGGAAGGGGCGAGCAGTACTTC.

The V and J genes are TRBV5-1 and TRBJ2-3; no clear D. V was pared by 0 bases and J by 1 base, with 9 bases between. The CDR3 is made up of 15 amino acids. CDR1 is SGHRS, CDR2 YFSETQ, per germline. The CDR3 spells CASSLAPGGTDTQYF. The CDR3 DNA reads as TGCGCCAGCAGCTTGGCCCCGGGCGGCACAGATACGCAGTATTTT.

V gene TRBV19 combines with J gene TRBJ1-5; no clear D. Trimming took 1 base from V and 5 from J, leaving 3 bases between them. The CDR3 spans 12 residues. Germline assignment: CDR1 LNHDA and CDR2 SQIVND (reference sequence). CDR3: CASSIVDQPQHF. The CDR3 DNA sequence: TGTGCCAGTAGTATAGTTGATCAGCCCCAGCATTTT.